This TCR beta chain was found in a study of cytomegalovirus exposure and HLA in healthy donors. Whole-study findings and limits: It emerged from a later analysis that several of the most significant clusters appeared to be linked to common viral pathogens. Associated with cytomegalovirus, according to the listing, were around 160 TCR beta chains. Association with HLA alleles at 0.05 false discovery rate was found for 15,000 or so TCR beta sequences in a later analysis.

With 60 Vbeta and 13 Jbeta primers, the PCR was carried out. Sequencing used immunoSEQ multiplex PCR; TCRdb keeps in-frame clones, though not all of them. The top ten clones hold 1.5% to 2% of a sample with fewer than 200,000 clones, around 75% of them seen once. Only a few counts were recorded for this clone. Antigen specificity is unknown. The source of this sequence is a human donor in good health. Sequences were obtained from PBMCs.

CDR3 in amino acids: CASSVEGRGGYGYTF. CDR3 nucleotides: TGTGCCAGCAGCGTAGAGGGCAGGGGAGGGTATGGCTACACCTTC. The chain links TRBV9 to TRBJ1-2; TRBD1 is a possible D gene (6 bases). The germline V gene encodes CDR1 SGDLS and CDR2 YYNGEE. Trimming shortened V by 0 bases and J by 5 bases, and 14 bases separated the two germline ends. CDR3 length equals 15 residues.